This T cell receptor (beta chain) stems from a study of CXCR3-negative and CXCR3-positive naive CD8 T cells. General study findings and limits: For CXCR3-positive naive cells, TRB CDR3s were more hydrophobic than those of CXCR3-negative naive cells. Comparably high diversity marked both naive subsets, whereas memory CD8+ cells had much lower diversity.

Triplicate sorts of roughly 300,000 cells per CD8+ subset. CD45RO-CCR7+CD27+CD95- was the phenotype of naive CD8+ T cells. The study made its TRB cDNA libraries by 5' RACE, adding UMI labels. TCRdb reanalyzed the 5' RACE reads, giving one entry per CDR3 protein sequence and no DNA. This sample contains about 150,000 distinct CDR3 sequences. CDR3 length: 16 amino acids. The germline V gene has CDR1 MDHEN and CDR2 SYDVKM. Note on this clonotype: Its specificity is unknown.

The J gene is TRBJ2-5, the V gene TRBV28; TCRdb's assignment of TRBD2 cannot be checked, as there is no DNA. This clonotype originated in a human donor in good health. Some clones in this sample may be carry-over from other donors' samples. The sample taken for sequencing was naive CXCR3+ CD8+ T cells from blood. Indicated subset: CD45RO-CCR7+CD27+CD95- naive CD8+ T cells expressing CXCR3 (TNR3+). The CDR3 sequence: CASSSGTSGRLETQYF.